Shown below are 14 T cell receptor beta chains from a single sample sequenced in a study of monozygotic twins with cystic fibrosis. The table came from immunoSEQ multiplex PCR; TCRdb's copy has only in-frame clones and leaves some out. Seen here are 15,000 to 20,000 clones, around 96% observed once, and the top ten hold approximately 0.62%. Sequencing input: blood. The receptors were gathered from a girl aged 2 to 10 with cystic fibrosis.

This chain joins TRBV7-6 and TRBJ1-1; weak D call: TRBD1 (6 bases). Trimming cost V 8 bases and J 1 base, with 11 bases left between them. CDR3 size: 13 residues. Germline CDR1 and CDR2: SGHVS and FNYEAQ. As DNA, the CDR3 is TGTGCCAGCGCCCAAGGGGGGAACACTGAAGCTTTCTTT. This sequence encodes CASAQGGNTEAFF.

CDR3 bases: TGTGCCAGCAGCTTTGGGGGCGGCTACGAGCAGTACTTC. Its protein is CASSFGGGYEQYF. The genes are TRBV5-6 and TRBJ2-7; a possible D gene is TRBD1 (6 bases). The CDR3 loop spans 13 amino acids. Trimming removed 2 bases at V and 3 bases at J, with 9 bases between. CDR1 and CDR2 from the germline V gene are SGHDT and YYEEEE.

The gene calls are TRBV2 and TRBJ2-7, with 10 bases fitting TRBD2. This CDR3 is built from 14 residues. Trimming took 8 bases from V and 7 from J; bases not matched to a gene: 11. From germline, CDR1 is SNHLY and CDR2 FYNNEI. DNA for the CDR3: TGTGCCAGCTTACCGGGACTAGCGTCTCGGGAGCAGTACTTC. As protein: CASLPGLASREQYF.

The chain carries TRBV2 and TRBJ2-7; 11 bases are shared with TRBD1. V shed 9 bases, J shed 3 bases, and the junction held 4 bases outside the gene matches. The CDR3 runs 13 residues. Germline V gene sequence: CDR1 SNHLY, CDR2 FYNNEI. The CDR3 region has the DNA TGTGCCAGTCCGGGACAGGGGGACTACGAGCAGTACTTC. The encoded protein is CASPGQGDYEQYF.

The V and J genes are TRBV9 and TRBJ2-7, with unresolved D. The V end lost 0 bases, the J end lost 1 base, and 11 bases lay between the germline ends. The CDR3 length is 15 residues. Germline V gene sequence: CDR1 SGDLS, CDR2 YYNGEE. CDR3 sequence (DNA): TGTGCCAGCAGCGTAGGGCAGGATTTATCCTACGAGCAGTACTTC. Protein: CASSVGQDLSYEQYF.

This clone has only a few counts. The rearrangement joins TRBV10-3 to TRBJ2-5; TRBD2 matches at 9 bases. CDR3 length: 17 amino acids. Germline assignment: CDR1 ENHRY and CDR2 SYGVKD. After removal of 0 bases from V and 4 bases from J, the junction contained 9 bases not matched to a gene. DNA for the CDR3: TGTGCCATCAGTGAGTCGGCATTAGCGGGGGCGCGAGAGACCCAGTACTTC. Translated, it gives CAISESALAGARETQYF.

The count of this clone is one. The chain's CDR3 is CAISEPQVRQADTQYF. The CDR3 DNA reads as TGTGCCATCAGTGAACCCCAAGTTCGTCAGGCAGATACGCAGTATTTT. J is TRBJ2-3 and V is TRBV10-3, with D uncertain. Germline loops: CDR1 ENHRY, CDR2 SYGVKD. V shed 3 bases and J shed 4 bases, with 17 bases lying between them. The length of the CDR3 is 16 residues.

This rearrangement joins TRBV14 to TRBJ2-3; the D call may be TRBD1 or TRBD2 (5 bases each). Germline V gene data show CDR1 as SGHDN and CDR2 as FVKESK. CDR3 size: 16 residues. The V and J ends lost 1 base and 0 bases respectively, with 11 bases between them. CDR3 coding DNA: TGTGCCAGCAGCCAAGTCCCCGGGACGAGCACAGATACGCAGTATTTT. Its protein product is CASSQVPGTSTDTQYF.

The CDR3 is CASSWGGGNEQFF. The CDR3 DNA reads as TGTGCCAGCAGCTGGGGGGGTGGCAATGAGCAGTTCTTC. The gene calls are TRBV5-4 and TRBJ2-1; the match to TRBD2 covers 7 bases. J lost 6 bases, V lost 3 bases, and 3 bases had no gene match. The CDR3 runs to 13 residues. Germline loops: CDR1 SGHNT, CDR2 YYREEE (reference sequence).

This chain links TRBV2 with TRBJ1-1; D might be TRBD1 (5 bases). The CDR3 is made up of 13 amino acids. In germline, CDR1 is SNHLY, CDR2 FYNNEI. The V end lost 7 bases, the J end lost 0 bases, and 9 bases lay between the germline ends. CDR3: CASIGELNTEAFF. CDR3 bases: TGTGCCAGCATAGGGGAGTTGAACACTGAAGCTTTCTTT.

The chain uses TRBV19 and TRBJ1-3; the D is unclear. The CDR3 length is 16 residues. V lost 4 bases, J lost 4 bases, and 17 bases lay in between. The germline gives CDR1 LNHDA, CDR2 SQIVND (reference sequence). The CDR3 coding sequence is TGTGCCAGTAGTACGACCGTCGGGGTAACCGGAAACACCATATATTTT. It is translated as CASSTTVGVTGNTIYF.

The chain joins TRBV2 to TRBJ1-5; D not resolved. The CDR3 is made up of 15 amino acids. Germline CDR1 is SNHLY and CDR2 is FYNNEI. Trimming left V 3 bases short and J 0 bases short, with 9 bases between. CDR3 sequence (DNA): TGTGCCAGCAGTGAGGCAGCATATAGCAATCAGCCCCAGCATTTT. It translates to CASSEAAYSNQPQHF.

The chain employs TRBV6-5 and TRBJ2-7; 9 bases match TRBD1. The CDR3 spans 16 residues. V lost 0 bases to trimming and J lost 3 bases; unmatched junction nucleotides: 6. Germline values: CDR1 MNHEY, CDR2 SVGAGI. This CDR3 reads CASSYSFGDRVYEQYF. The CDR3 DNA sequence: TGTGCCAGCAGTTACTCATTCGGGGACAGGGTCTACGAGCAGTACTTC.

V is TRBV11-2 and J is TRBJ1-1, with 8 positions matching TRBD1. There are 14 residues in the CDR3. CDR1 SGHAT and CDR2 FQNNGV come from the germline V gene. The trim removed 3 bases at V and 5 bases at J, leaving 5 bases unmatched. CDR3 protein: CASSFGQGYTEAFF. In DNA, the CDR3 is TGTGCCAGCAGCTTCGGACAGGGCTATACTGAAGCTTTCTTT.